This T cell receptor beta chain was retrieved from a study of cytomegalovirus exposure and HLA in healthy donors. Study-wide results and caveats: Prediction of most subjects' HLA-A and HLA-B alleles by TCR beta sequences was reportedly accurate.

For this clone: Its antigen remains unidentified.

The PCR was carried out with 60 Vbeta primers and 13 Jbeta primers. TCRdb's copy holds only in-frame clones and misses some; the assay was immunoSEQ multiplex PCR. The data hold under 200,000 clones, with 70% to 85% observed a single time. Germline values: CDR1 LNHDA, CDR2 SQIVND (reference sequence). This CDR3 is built from 15 residues. The V end was cut by 7 bases, the J end by 7 bases, with 20 bases between. This sequence was found in a woman aged 40 to 50 in good health and CMV-seronegative. This chain uses TRBV19 with TRBJ1-5; D perhaps matches TRBD1 (5 bases). Sample: PBMCs. The CDR3 bases are TGTGCCAGTATCCCACGCGGACGGGGGGGACAGCCCCAGCATTTT. This gives the protein CASIPRGRGGQPQHF.